This entry is about one T cell receptor (beta chain). Its cognate antigen is unknown. MiXCR, run by TCRdb on the PCR reads, gives a single entry per CDR3 protein. The profile shows some 96,000 distinct CDR3 sequences, 24% of them singletons. CDR3 length equals 16 residues. V dropped 0 bases and J dropped 5 bases, with 13 bases sitting between them. Germline V lookup: CDR1 SEHNR, CDR2 FQNEAQ (reference sequence). This specimen belongs to a study of molecular identifiers for immune sequencing clone quantification. Study-level background: The replicate experiment used RNA from approximately 22,000 or 94,000 naive CD8 cells. This RNA was split into five aliquots, and four of them were sequenced. Study outcomes and limitations: Identical TCR molecules that share a barcode could lead to an underestimation of highly expanded clone sizes. Over 99% of CMV-specific effector molecules, but under 1% of naive ones, were in clones above 20 copies.

Sorting was used to obtain naive CD8 T cells (CD8+CD4-CCR7+CD45RA+). Sequencing input: naive CD8+ T cells from blood, with Jurkat cell RNA spiked in. Sample subset: FACS-sorted CD8+CD4-CCR7+CD45RA+ naive T cells. This receptor was obtained from a human donor in good health. Some libraries in this study had Jurkat cell RNA spiked in. The chain is built from TRBV7-9 and TRBJ1-4; the D is unclear. DNA of the CDR3: TGTGCCAGCAGCTTAGCTATCGGCAGTCCGAATGAAAAACTGTTTTTT. This translates into CASSLAIGSPNEKLFF. The entire variable domain, with the rest obtained from reference TRBV7-9 and TRBJ1-4, is as follows: DTGVSQNPRHKITKRGQNVTFRCDPISEHNRLYWYRQTLGQGPEFLTYFQNEAQLEKSRLLSDRFSAERPKGSFSTLEIQRTEQGDSAMYLCASSLAIGSPNEKLFFGSGTQLSVL.